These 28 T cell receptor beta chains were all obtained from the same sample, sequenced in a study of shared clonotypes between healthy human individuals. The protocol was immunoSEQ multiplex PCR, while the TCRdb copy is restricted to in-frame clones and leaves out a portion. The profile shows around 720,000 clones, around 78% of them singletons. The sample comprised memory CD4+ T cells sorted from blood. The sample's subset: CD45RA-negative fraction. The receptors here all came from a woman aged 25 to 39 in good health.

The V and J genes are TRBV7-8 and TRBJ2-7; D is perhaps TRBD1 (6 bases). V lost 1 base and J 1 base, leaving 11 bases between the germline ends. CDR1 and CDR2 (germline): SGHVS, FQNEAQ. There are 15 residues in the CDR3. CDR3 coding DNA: TGTGCCAGCAGCTTAGGCGTCGGGACATCCTACGAGCAGTACTTC. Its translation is CASSLGVGTSYEQYF.

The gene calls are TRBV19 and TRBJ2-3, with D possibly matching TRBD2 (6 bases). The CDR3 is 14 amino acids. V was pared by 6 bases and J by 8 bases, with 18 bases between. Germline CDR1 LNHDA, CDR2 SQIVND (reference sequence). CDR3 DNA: TGTGCCAGTAGCGGGACTGGGGTCGGGGGTACGCAGTATTTT. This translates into CASSGTGVGGTQYF. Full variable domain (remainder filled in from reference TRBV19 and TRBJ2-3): DGGITQSPKYLFRKEGQNVTLSCEQNLNHDAMYWYRQDPGQGLRLIYYSQIVNDFQKGDIAEGYSVSREKKESFPLTVTSAQKNPTAFYLCASSGTGVGGTQYFGPGTRLTVL.

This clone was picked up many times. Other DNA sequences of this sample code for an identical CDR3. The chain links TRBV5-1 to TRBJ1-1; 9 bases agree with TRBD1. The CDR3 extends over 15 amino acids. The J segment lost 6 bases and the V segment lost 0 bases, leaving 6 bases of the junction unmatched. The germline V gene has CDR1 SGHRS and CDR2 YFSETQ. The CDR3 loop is CASSLGTGERAEAFF. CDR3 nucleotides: TGCGCCAGCAGCTTGGGGACAGGGGAGCGGGCTGAAGCTTTCTTT.

The CDR3 loop reads CASSLRGQGTHNYGYTF. As DNA, the CDR3 is TGTGCCAGCAGTTTGCGTGGACAGGGCACCCATAACTATGGCTACACCTTC. The chain couples TRBV28 to TRBJ1-2; 8 bases are a match to TRBD1. With 3 bases clipped from V and 1 base from J, the junction kept 10 bases outside the gene matches. This CDR3 is built from 17 residues. Per germline, CDR1 MDHEN and CDR2 SYDVKM.

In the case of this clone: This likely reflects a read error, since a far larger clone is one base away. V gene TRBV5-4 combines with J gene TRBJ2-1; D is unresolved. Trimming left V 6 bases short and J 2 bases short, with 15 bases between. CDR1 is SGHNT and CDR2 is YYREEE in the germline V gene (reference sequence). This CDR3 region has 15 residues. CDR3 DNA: TGTGCCAGCAACTCGGCAGGCGCACCCTACAATGAGCAGTTCTTC. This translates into CASNSAGAPYNEQFF. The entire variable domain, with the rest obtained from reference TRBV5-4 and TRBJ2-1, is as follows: ETGVTQSPTHLIKTRGQQVTLRCSSQSGHNTVSWYQQALGQGPQFIFQYYREEENGRGNFPPRFSGLQFPNYSSELNVNALELDDSALYLCASNSAGAPYNEQFFGPGTRLTVL.

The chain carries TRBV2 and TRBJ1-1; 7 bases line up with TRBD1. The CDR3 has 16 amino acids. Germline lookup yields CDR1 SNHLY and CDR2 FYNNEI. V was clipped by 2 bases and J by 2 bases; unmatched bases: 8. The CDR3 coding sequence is TGTGCCAGCAGTGAAAAGGGAAACAGGGGAAACACTGAAGCTTTCTTT. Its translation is CASSEKGNRGNTEAFF.

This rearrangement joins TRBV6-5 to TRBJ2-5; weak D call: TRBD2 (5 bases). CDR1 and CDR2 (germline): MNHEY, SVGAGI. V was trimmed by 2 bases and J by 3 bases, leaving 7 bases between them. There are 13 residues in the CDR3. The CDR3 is CASSYDYKETQYF. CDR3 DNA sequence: TGTGCCAGCAGTTACGACTACAAAGAGACCCAGTACTTC.

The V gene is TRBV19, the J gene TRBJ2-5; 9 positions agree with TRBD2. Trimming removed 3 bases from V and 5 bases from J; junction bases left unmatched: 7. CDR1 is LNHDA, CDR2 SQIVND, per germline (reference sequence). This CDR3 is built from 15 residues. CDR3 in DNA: TGTGCCAGTAGTATTTTAGCGGGAGTCCAGGAGACCCAGTACTTC. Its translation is CASSILAGVQETQYF.

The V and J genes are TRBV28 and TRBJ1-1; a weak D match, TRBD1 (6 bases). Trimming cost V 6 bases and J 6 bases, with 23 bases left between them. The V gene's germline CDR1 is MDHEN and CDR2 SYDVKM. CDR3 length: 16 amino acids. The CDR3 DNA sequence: TGTGCCAGCAGCCGCACTCTTGATGCTTACAGGGCTGAAGCTTTCTTT. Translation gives CASSRTLDAYRAEAFF.

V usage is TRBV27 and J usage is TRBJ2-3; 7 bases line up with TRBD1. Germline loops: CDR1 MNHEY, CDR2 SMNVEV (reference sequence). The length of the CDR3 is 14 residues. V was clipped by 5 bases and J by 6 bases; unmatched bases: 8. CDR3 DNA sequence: TGTGCCAGCAGTCCTAGGGACAGTGCGGATACGCAGTATTTT. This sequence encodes CASSPRDSADTQYF.

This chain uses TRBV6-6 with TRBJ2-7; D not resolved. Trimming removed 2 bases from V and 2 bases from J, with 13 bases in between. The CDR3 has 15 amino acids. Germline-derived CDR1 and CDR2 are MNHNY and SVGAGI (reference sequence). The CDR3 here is CASSYGVTGPYEQYF. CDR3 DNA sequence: TGTGCCAGCAGTTACGGGGTGACTGGCCCCTACGAGCAGTACTTC.

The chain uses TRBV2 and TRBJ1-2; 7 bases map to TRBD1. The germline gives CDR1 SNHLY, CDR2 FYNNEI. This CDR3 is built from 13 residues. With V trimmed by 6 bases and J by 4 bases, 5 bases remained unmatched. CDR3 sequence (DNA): TGTGCCAGCAGAGGGACAGCGCGCTATGGCTACACCTTC. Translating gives CASRGTARYGYTF.

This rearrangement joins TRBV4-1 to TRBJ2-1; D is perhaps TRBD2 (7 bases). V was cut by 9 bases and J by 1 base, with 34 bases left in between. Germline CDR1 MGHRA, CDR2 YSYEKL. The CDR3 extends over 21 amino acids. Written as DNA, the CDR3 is TGCGCCAGGGCCCTCACCGGGGGGCAGTTCATCCGGGTGGGGTCCTACAATGAGCAGTTCTTC. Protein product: CARALTGGQFIRVGSYNEQFF.

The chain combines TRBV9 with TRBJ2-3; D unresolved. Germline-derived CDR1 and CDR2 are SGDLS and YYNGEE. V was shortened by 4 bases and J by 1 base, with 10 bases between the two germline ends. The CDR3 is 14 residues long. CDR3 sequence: CASSRPKGTDTQYF. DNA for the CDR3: TGTGCCAGCAGCAGGCCCAAGGGCACAGATACGCAGTATTTT.

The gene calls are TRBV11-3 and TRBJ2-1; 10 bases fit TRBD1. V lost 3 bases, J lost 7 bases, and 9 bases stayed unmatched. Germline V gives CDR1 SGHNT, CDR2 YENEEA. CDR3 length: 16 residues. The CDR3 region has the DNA TGTGCCAGCAGCTTTGGGACAGGGGTTGGGCTGAATGAGCAGTTCTTC. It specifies CASSFGTGVGLNEQFF.

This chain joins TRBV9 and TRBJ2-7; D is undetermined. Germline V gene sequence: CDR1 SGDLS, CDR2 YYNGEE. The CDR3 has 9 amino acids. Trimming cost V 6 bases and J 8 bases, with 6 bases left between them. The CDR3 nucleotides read TGTGCCAGCAAAGGTAAGCAGTACTTC. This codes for CASKGKQYF.

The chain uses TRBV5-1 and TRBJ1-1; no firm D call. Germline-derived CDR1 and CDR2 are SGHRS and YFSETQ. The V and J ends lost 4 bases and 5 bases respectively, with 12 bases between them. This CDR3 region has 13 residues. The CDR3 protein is CASSGMGSTEAFF. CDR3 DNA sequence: TGCGCCAGCAGCGGTATGGGATCGACTGAAGCTTTCTTT.

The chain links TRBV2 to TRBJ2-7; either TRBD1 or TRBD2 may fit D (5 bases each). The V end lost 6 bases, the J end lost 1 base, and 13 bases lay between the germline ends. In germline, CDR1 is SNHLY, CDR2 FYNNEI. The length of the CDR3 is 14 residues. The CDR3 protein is CASRDWDASYEQYF. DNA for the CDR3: TGTGCCAGCAGGGACTGGGACGCTTCCTACGAGCAGTACTTC.

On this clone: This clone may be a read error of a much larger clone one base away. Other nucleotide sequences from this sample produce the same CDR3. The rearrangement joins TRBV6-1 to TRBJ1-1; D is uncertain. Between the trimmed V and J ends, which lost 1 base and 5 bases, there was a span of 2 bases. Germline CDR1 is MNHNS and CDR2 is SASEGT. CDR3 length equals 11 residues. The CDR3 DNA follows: TGTGCCAGCAGTGAAGATACTGAAGCTTTCTTT. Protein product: CASSEDTEAFF.

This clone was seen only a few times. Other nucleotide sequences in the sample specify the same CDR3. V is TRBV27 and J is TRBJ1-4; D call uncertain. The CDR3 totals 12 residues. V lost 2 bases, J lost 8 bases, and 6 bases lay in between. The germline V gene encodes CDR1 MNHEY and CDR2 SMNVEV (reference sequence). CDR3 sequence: CASSLRGEKLFF. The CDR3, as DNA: TGTGCCAGCAGTTTACGGGGAGAAAAACTGTTTTTT.

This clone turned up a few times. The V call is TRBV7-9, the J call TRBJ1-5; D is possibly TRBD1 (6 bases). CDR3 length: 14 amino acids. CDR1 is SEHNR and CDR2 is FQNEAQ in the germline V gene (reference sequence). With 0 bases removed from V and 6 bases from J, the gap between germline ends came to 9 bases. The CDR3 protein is CASSLAGGSQPQHF. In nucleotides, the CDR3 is TGTGCCAGCAGCTTAGCGGGGGGCAGTCAGCCCCAGCATTTT.

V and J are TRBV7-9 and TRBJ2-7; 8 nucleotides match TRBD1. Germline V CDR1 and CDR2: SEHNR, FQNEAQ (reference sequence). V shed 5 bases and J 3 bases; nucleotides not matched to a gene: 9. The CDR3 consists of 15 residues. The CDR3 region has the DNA TGTGCCAGCAGCCAAGGACAGGGTAAGGGCTACGAGCAGTACTTC. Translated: CASSQGQGKGYEQYF.

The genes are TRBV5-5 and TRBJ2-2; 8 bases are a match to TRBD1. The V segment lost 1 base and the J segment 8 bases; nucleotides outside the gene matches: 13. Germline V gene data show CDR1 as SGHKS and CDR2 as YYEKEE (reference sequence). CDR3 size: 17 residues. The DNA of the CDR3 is TGTGCCAGCAGCTTGTATGTGGGGGACAGGAGGACTGGGGAGCTGTTTTTT. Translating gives CASSLYVGDRRTGELFF.

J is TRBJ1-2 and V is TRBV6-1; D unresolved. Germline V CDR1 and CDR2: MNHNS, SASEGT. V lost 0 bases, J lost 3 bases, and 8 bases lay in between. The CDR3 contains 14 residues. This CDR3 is CASSEAKRYYGYTF. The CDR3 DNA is TGTGCCAGCAGTGAAGCAAAAAGGTACTATGGCTACACCTTC.

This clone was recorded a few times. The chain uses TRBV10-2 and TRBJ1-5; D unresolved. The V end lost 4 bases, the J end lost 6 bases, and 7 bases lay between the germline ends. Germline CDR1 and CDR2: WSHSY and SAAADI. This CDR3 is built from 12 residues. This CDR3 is CASSGEAQPQHF. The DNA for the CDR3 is TGCGCCAGCAGTGGGGAAGCTCAGCCCCAGCATTTT.

The CDR3: CASSRTPWDSPLHF. CDR3 DNA sequence: TGTGCCAGCAGCCGGACCCCCTGGGATTCACCCCTCCACTTT. The chain is built from TRBV5-4 and TRBJ1-6; D is ambiguous. V was pared by 4 bases and J by 8 bases, with 13 bases between. CDR1 and CDR2 from the germline V gene are SGHNT and YYREEE (reference sequence). This CDR3 is built from 14 residues.

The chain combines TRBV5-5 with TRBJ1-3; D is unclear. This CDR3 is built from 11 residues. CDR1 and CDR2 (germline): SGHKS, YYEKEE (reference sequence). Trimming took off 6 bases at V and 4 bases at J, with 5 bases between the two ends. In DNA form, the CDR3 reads TGTGCCAGCAATAGGGGAAACACCATATATTTT. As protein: CASNRGNTIYF.

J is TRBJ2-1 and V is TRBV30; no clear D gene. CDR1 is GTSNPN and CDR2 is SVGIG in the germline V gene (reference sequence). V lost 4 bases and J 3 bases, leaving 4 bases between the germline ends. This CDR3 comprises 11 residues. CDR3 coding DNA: TGTGCCTGGACAGACTACAATGAGCAGTTCTTC. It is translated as CAWTDYNEQFF.